This T cell receptor beta chain was sequenced for a study of identical twins. Study-wide results and caveats: For zero-insertion analyses, partial confounding could come from invariant MAIT and iNKT cells. The models gave estimates that fell short of the out-of-frame TCR alpha sharing seen in monozygotic twins. Cord blood beta clonotypes present at high abundance carried fewer insertions; no such pattern appeared in memory repertoires.

V gave up 0 bases and J gave up 1 base, with 7 bases separating them. Germline CDR1 and CDR2: DFQATT and SNEGSKA (reference sequence). The CDR3 consists of 13 residues. TCRdb fed the 5' RACE reads into MiXCR, producing one record per CDR3 protein. Among roughly 570,000 distinct CDR3 sequences listed, around a tenth were seen once. Of note for this clonotype: Its antigen is not known.

This sample was also put to use in a study of yellow fever vaccine responses in identical twins. From that report: Twin vaccine T cell responses reportedly seemed partly convergent, partly personalized.

The clonotype was recovered from a woman aged 18 to 35 in good health. The sequenced sample was PBMCs. This chain joins TRBV20-1 and TRBJ2-7; D uncertain. CDR3 coding DNA: TGCAGTGCTAGAGATTGGCAGTCCTACGAGCAGTACTTC. It translates to CSARDWQSYEQYF.